This is a list of T cell receptor beta chains from one sample in a study of T cells in Graves' hyperthyroidism and ophthalmopathy. TCRdb re-called the multiplex PCR reads through MiXCR, storing one row per CDR3 protein. The sample holds fewer than 700,000 distinct CDR3 sequences, about 15% seen once. The sample was blood. These receptors all stem from a woman between 18 and 29 years old with Graves' ophthalmopathy. Each CDR3 is given with its conserved first and last residue. Each record gives: clone size, D gene, CDR3 length, J gene, V gene, CDR3 DNA, CDR3 protein. D genes are given only for firm matches. Part of the rows lack a size; the others show once, few, many or a class for expanded clones.

many,TRBD1,13,TRBJ2-4,TRBV20-1,TGCAGTGCTACCGGGACAGGGGAAAACATTCAGTACTTC,CSATGTGENIQYF
many,TRBD2,15,TRBJ2-2,TRBV2,TGTGCCAGCAGGGTTACTAGCGGGAACACCGGGGAGCTGTTTTTT,CASRVTSGNTGELFF
-,TRBD1,16,TRBJ1-2,TRBV5-1,TGCGCCAGCAGAGGGGACAGGGGAACATACAACTATGGCTACACCTTC,CASRGDRGTYNYGYTF
many,-,13,TRBJ2-7,TRBV20-1,TGCAGTGCTCGGGGGATTAATCACTACGAGCAGTACTTC,CSARGINHYEQYF
many,-,15,TRBJ2-4,TRBV30,TGTGCCTGGAGTGTCGAGCGGGTAGCCAAAAACATTCAGTACTTC,CAWSVERVAKNIQYF
few,-,13,TRBJ1-2,TRBV15,TGTGCCACCATGGCAGGGTACAACTATGGCTACACCTTC,CATMAGYNYGYTF
-,-,15,TRBJ1-2,TRBV20-1,TGCAGTGCTAGAGATTTGGGAGGGGACCTCTATGGCTACACCTTC,CSARDLGGDLYGYTF
few,-,12,TRBJ1-6,TRBV6-1,TGTGCCAGCAGTTCCAGGGATTGGGCCCTCCACTTT,CASSSRDWALHF
-,-,14,TRBJ1-4,TRBV27,TGTGCCAGCAGGAAAGGGAGGACTAATGAAAAACTGTTTTTT,CASRKGRTNEKLFF
many,TRBD2,19,TRBJ2-5,TRBV28,TGTGCCAGCAGTTTATCTCCTAGCGGGGCCTACCAGCCTGTCGAGACCCAGTACTTC,CASSLSPSGAYQPVETQYF
-,-,14,TRBJ1-5,TRBV2,TGTGCCAGCAGCGAACTCAGGAGCAATCAGCCCCGGCATTTT,CASSELRSNQPRHF
few,TRBD2,17,TRBJ2-2,TRBV15,TGTGCCACCACGGAGTGGTTAGGGACTAGCGGCACCGGGGAGCTGTTTTTT,CATTEWLGTSGTGELFF
many,-,13,TRBJ2-7,TRBV5-6,TGTGCCAGCAGCGGGGTCCAGTCCTACGAGCAGTACTTC,CASSGVQSYEQYF
-,TRBD1,14,TRBJ2-7,TRBV7-9,TGTGCCAGCAGCTCTGACAGGGAAACCTACGAGCAGTACTTC,CASSSDRETYEQYF
-,TRBD1,16,TRBJ2-3,TRBV11-2,TGTGCCAGCAGCCAGACAGGGCCTATAAGCACAGATACGCAGTATTTT,CASSQTGPISTDTQYF
-,TRBD2,12,TRBJ2-5,TRBV29-1,TGCAGCGTCCGGGACTATAGAGAGGTCCAGTACTTC,CSVRDYREVQYF
many,TRBD2,18,TRBJ2-7,TRBV28,TGTGCCAGCAGTCCCTCCGGTAGCGGGGGTGACATCTCCTACGAGCAGTACTTC,CASSPSGSGGDISYEQYF
-,-,15,TRBJ2-2,TRBV18,TGTGCCAGCTCACCAAGTTGGGTGAACACCGGGGAGCTGTTTTTT,CASSPSWVNTGELFF
-,-,14,TRBJ2-2,TRBV24-1,TGTGCCACCAGTGGCCCAGGGGACACCGGGGAGCTGTTTTTT,CATSGPGDTGELFF
-,-,16,TRBJ2-2,TRBV7-4,TGTACCAGCAGCTGCCGCCGTCAGTTGAACACCGGGGAGCTGTTTTTT,CTSSCRRQLNTGELFF
many,-,14,TRBJ2-7,TRBV27,TGTGCCAGCAGTCGTGGTCCGGGCCCCTACGAGCAGTACTTC,CASSRGPGPYEQYF
many,TRBD1,17,TRBJ1-3,TRBV7-8,TGTGCCAGCAGCGAGGAGACAGGGGGCGCTTCTGGAAACACCATATATTTT,CASSEETGGASGNTIYF
many,TRBD1,14,TRBJ1-2,TRBV6-6,TGTGCCAGCAGTTACCAGACAGGGAACTATGGCTACACCTTC,CASSYQTGNYGYTF
many,-,14,TRBJ1-1,TRBV3-1,TGTGCCAGCAGCCAAGAACAGGGAGGCGCTGAAGCTTTCTTT,CASSQEQGGAEAFF
many,-,14,TRBJ1-4,TRBV30,TGTGCCTGGACCGGACTCACAACTAATGAAAAACTGTTTTTT,CAWTGLTTNEKLFF